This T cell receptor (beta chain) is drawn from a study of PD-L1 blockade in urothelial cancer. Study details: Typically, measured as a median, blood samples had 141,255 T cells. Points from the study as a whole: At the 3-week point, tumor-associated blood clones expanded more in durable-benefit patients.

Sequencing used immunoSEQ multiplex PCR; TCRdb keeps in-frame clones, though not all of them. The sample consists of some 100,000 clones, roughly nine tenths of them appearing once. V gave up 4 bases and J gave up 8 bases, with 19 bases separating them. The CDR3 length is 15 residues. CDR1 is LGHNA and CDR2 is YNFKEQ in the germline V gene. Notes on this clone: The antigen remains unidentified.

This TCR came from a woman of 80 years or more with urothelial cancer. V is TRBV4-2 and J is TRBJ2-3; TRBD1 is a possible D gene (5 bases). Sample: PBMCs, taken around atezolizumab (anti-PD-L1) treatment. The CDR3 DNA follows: TGTGCCAGCAGCCCTAGGGGCCTCGAGCATAGTACGCAGTATTTT. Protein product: CASSPRGLEHSTQYF.